These 8 T cell receptor beta chains were sequenced from one sample in a study of blood T cell repertoires in COVID-19. Clones were read by immunoSEQ multiplex PCR, and TCRdb kept only the in-frame ones, dropping some. The sample lists fewer than 130,000 clones; roughly four fifths were seen once. Sequenced: peripheral blood. These receptors all come from a woman in her fifties or sixties with acute or convalescent COVID-19.

The J gene is TRBJ2-7, the V gene TRBV7-6, with a tentative D call TRBD1 (5 bases). Germline loops: CDR1 SGHVS, CDR2 FNYEAQ. Trimming removed 5 bases from V and 5 bases from J, with 7 bases in between. This CDR3 comprises 11 residues. CDR3 bases: TGTGCCAGCAGCGACAGAGACGAGCAGTACTTC. Translated, it gives CASSDRDEQYF.

The chain carries TRBV28 and TRBJ1-6; D possibly corresponds to TRBD1 (6 bases). The germline V gene has CDR1 MDHEN and CDR2 SYDVKM. CDR3 size: 16 residues. Trimming took 2 bases from V and 4 from J, leaving 12 bases between them. CDR3 sequence: CASSLQGPLYNSPLHF. Written as DNA, the CDR3 is TGTGCCAGCAGTTTACAGGGGCCCCTTTATAATTCACCCCTCCACTTT.

The chain employs TRBV5-1 and TRBJ1-2; D is undetermined. Germline CDR1 and CDR2: SGHRS and YFSETQ. CDR3 length equals 14 residues. Trimming left V 4 bases short and J 4 bases short, with 14 bases between. The CDR3, as DNA: TGCGCCAGCAGCGGAGTTGCGGGCCCCTATGGCTACACCTTC. It encodes CASSGVAGPYGYTF. Supplemented by reference TRBV5-1 and TRBJ1-2, the full variable domain reads KAGVTQTPRYLIKTRGQQVTLSCSPISGHRSVSWYQQTPGQGLQFLFEYFSETQRNKGNFPGRFSGRQFSNSRSEMNVSTLELGDSALYLCASSGVAGPYGYTFGSGTRLTVV.

This clone was recorded at least ten times. CDR3 amino acids: CASSLVRQGTEAFF. CDR3 nucleotides: TGTGCCAGCAGCTTAGTCAGACAGGGCACTGAAGCTTTCTTT. The gene calls are TRBV11-2 and TRBJ1-1, with TRBD1 identical over 7 bases. The trim removed 1 base at V and 4 bases at J, leaving 3 bases unmatched. There are 14 residues in the CDR3. Germline-derived CDR1 and CDR2 are SGHAT and FQNNGV.

This chain joins TRBV19 and TRBJ1-2, with TRBD1 matching 8 bases. Germline V gives CDR1 LNHDA, CDR2 SQIVND (reference sequence). The trim removed 5 bases at V and 2 bases at J, leaving 4 bases unmatched. This CDR3 region has 14 residues. CDR3 nucleotide sequence: TGTGCCAGTAGTCCCGGACAGGGAAACTATGGCTACACCTTC. Translating it yields CASSPGQGNYGYTF.

The rearrangement joins TRBV3-1 (or the pseudogene TRBV3-2) to TRBJ1-6; no clear D gene. Germline loops: CDR1 LGHDT, CDR2 YNNKEL (reference sequence). Trimming removed 4 bases at V and 5 bases at J, with 9 bases between. The CDR3 contains 14 residues. CDR3 DNA: TGTGCCAGCAGCCGGAGATTAGATAATTCACCCCTCCACTTT. Translating it yields CASSRRLDNSPLHF.

This chain connects TRBV11-3 to TRBJ2-3; D not certain. V lost 5 bases to trimming and J lost 0 bases, with 9 bases between them. CDR1 is SGHNT and CDR2 is YENEEA in the germline V gene. CDR3 length equals 14 residues. The DNA for the CDR3 is TGTGCCAGCAGCCTCTTTAGAAGCACAGATACGCAGTATTTT. Amino acids: CASSLFRSTDTQYF.

The rearrangement uses TRBV5-4 and TRBJ1-4, with 8 positions matching TRBD1. V shed 5 bases and J 4 bases; nucleotides not matched to a gene: 4. Germline V gene lookup returns CDR1 SGHNT and CDR2 YYREEE (reference sequence). The CDR3 is 14 residues long. CDR3 amino acids: CASSTGQDNEKLFF. In DNA form, the CDR3 reads TGTGCCAGCAGTACGGGACAGGATAATGAAAAACTGTTTTTT.